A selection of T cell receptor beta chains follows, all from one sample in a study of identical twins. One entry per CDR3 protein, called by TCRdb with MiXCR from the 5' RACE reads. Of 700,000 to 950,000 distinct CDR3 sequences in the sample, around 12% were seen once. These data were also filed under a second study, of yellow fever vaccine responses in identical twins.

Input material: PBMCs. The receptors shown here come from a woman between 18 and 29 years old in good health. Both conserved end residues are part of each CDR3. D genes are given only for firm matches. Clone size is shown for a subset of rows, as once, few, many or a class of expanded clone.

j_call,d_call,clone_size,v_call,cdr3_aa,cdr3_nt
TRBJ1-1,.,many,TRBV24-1,CATSDPWTSNTEAFF,TGTGCCACCAGTGATCCGTGGACAAGCAACACTGAAGCTTTCTTT
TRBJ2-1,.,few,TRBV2,CASREGEGNEQFF,TGTGCCAGCAGGGAAGGAGAGGGAAATGAGCAGTTCTTC
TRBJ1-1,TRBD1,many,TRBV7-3,CASSQDRAMNTEAFF,TGTGCCAGCAGCCAAGACAGGGCGATGAACACTGAAGCTTTCTTT
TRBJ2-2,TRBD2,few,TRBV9,CASSVAPTSGSLTGELFF,TGTGCCAGCAGCGTAGCCCCGACTAGCGGGAGCCTCACCGGGGAGCTGTTTTTT
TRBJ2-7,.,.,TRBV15,CATRTTGSYEQYF,TGTGCCACCAGAACCACAGGGAGCTACGAGCAGTACTTC
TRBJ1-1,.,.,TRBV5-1,CASSLVSGRTTEAFF,TGCGCCAGCAGCTTGGTAAGTGGGAGGACCACTGAAGCTTTCTTT
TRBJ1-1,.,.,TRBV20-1,CSARVYRVSSNTEAFF,TGCAGTGCTAGAGTCTACAGGGTAAGTTCGAACACTGAAGCTTTCTTT
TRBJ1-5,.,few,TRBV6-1,CASSLQFRGLGSNQPQHF,TGTGCCAGCAGTCTTCAATTCCGGGGTCTAGGTAGCAATCAGCCCCAGCATTTT
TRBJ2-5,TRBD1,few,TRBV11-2,CASSTAGTGIQETQYF,TGTGCCAGCAGCACGGCCGGGACAGGGATTCAAGAGACCCAGTACTTC
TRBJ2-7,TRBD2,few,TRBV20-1,CSARDPPGTTSYEQYF,TGCAGTGCTAGAGATCCCCCGGGGACTACCTCCTACGAGCAGTACTTC
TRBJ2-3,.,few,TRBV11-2,CASSLVGDLGTDTQYF,TGTGCCAGCAGCTTAGTTGGGGACCTCGGCACAGATACGCAGTATTTT
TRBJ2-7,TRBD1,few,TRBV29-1,CSVRTGLPEQYF,TGCAGCGTTCGGACAGGGTTGCCCGAGCAGTACTTC
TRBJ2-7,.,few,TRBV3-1,CASSHDFLRGTYEQYF,TGTGCCAGCAGCCATGATTTTCTCCGCGGTACCTACGAGCAGTACTTC
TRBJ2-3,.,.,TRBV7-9,CATRMADTQYF,TGTGCCACCAGGATGGCAGATACGCAGTATTTT
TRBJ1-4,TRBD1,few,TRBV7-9,CASSFLGGGNMDKLFF,TGTGCCAGCAGCTTCTTAGGAGGGGGCAATATGGACAAACTGTTTTTT
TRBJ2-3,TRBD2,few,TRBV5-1,CASSLVPSSGSDTQYF,TGCGCCAGCAGCCTCGTGCCCTCTAGCGGGAGTGATACGCAGTATTTT
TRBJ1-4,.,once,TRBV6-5,CASSDSPREKLFF,TGTGCCAGCAGTGACTCACCGCGGGAAAAACTGTTTTTT
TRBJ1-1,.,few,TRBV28,CASSWDTRTSEAFF,TGTGCCAGCAGTTGGGACACCCGAACGTCTGAAGCTTTCTTT
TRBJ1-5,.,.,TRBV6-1,CASSATGRWPQHF,TGTGCCAGCAGTGCCACAGGACGATGGCCCCAGCATTTT
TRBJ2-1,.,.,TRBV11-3,CASSLVGGGFYNEQFF,TGTGCCAGCAGCTTAGTTGGGGGCGGGTTTTACAATGAGCAGTTCTTC